The clone carrying this TCR beta chain came up a few times. Its antigen is still unknown. The data stem from a study of beta chain features in type 1 diabetes. Study outcomes and limitations: Patients with Type 1 diabetes showed moderately but significantly shorter TCRB CDR3s in all four CD4+ subsets.

The ends lost 0 bases at V and 1 base at J; junction bases unmatched: 3. CDR1 and CDR2 (germline): SGHRS, YFSETQ. This CDR3 is 15 amino acids long. TCRB transcripts that were expressed got sequenced, as all of the isolated RNA had been reverse transcribed. TCRdb keeps only in-frame clones here, not all; method: immunoSEQ multiplex PCR. The sample consists of approximately 250,000 clones, about 23% of them appearing once. The chain has TRBV5-1 and TRBJ1-1; TRBD1 matches 7 bases. Sequencing was performed on naive CD4+ T cells from blood. The sequence came from a woman aged 25-40 years with type 1 diabetes. In DNA form, the CDR3 reads TGCGCCAGCAGCTTGGGGGGGACAGCGAACACTGAAGCTTTCTTT. Protein product: CASSLGGTANTEAFF.